A selection of T cell receptor beta chains follows, all from one sample in a study of T cell repertoires in cytomegalovirus infection. TCRdb re-called the reads through MiXCR, storing one row per CDR3 protein. The data contain roughly 230,000 distinct CDR3 sequences, about 20% of them singletons. The sequenced sample consisted of CD8+ T cells from PBMCs. The receptors were gathered from a human donor in good health (CMV status not recorded). Some clones in this sample may be carry-over from other donors' samples. CDR3s include the opening cysteine and the closing phenylalanine or tryptophan. Each record gives: J gene, V gene, clone size, D gene, CDR3 protein, CDR3 DNA. D genes are given only for firm matches. Part of the rows lack a size; the others show once, few, many or a class for expanded clones.

J gene: TRBJ1-4
V gene: TRBV4-1
clone size: many
D gene: NA
CDR3 protein: CASSKGGGGEKLFF
CDR3 DNA: TGCGCCAGCAGCAAGGGAGGGGGAGGTGAAAAACTGTTTTTT

J gene: TRBJ1-1
V gene: TRBV7-8
clone size: NA
D gene: NA
CDR3 protein: CTSSLGTGNTEAFF
CDR3 DNA: TGTACCAGCAGCTTAGGGACGGGGAACACTGAAGCTTTCTTT

J gene: TRBJ1-1
V gene: TRBV2
clone size: NA
D gene: NA
CDR3 protein: CASRESAEAFF
CDR3 DNA: TGTGCCAGCAGAGAGTCAGCTGAAGCTTTCTTT

J gene: TRBJ2-1
V gene: TRBV6-4
clone size: few
D gene: NA
CDR3 protein: CASSDSGYNEQFF
CDR3 DNA: TGTGCCAGCAGTGACTCGGGCTACAATGAGCAGTTCTTC

J gene: TRBJ1-2
V gene: TRBV4-2
clone size: few
D gene: NA
CDR3 protein: CASSQRDGSGGYTF
CDR3 DNA: TGTGCCAGCAGCCAGCGGGACGGTTCCGGTGGCTACACCTTC

J gene: TRBJ1-5
V gene: TRBV10-3
clone size: many
D gene: NA
CDR3 protein: CAISESGNQPQHF
CDR3 DNA: TGTGCCATCAGTGAGTCGGGGAATCAGCCCCAGCATTTT

J gene: TRBJ1-1
V gene: TRBV5-6
clone size: NA
D gene: NA
CDR3 protein: CASSLGSRIAFF
CDR3 DNA: TGTGCCAGCAGCTTGGGGTCAAGGATTGCTTTCTTT

J gene: TRBJ2-7
V gene: TRBV14
clone size: many
D gene: TRBD1
CDR3 protein: CASSQYHRGRKEQYF
CDR3 DNA: TGTGCCAGCAGCCAGTACCACAGGGGTCGGAAAGAGCAGTACTTC

J gene: TRBJ2-2
V gene: TRBV7-3
clone size: many
D gene: TRBD2
CDR3 protein: CASSLNGLAPGELFF
CDR3 DNA: TGTGCCAGCAGCTTAAACGGACTAGCGCCCGGGGAGCTGTTTTTT

J gene: TRBJ1-1
V gene: TRBV12-3/TRBV12-4
clone size: few
D gene: NA
CDR3 protein: CASSLTNGGSGAFF
CDR3 DNA: TGTGCCAGCAGTTTGACTAATGGCGGGTCGGGAGCTTTCTTT

J gene: TRBJ2-1
V gene: TRBV2
clone size: few
D gene: NA
CDR3 protein: CASSPTGMQFF
CDR3 DNA: TGTGCCAGCAGTCCAACGGGTATGCAGTTCTTC

J gene: TRBJ2-1
V gene: TRBV28
clone size: many
D gene: TRBD1
CDR3 protein: CASSLDRVSYNEQFF
CDR3 DNA: TGTGCCAGCAGTCTCGACAGGGTTTCCTACAATGAGCAGTTCTTC

J gene: TRBJ2-7
V gene: TRBV14
clone size: NA
D gene: NA
CDR3 protein: CVSRAATYEQYF
CDR3 DNA: TGTGTCAGCAGGGCAGCTACCTACGAGCAGTACTTC

J gene: TRBJ2-2
V gene: TRBV12-3/TRBV12-4
clone size: few
D gene: TRBD2
CDR3 protein: CASSLVVAGGPVGELFF
CDR3 DNA: TGTGCCAGCAGTTTAGTGGTAGCGGGGGGGCCAGTCGGGGAGCTGTTTTTT

J gene: TRBJ2-7
V gene: TRBV3-1
clone size: few
D gene: NA
CDR3 protein: CASSLLTESEQYF
CDR3 DNA: TGTGCCAGCAGCCTACTTACAGAAAGCGAGCAGTACTTC

J gene: TRBJ1-2
V gene: TRBV5-5
clone size: few
D gene: TRBD1
CDR3 protein: CASSSGTGGIYGYTF
CDR3 DNA: TGTGCCAGCAGCTCCGGGACAGGGGGCATCTATGGCTACACCTTC

J gene: TRBJ1-1
V gene: TRBV7-8
clone size: many
D gene: NA
CDR3 protein: CASTPNGKLSMNTEAFF
CDR3 DNA: TGTGCCAGCACCCCAAACGGTAAACTCTCTATGAACACTGAAGCTTTCTTT

J gene: TRBJ2-2
V gene: TRBV20-1
clone size: NA
D gene: TRBD1
CDR3 protein: CSARDRGTEPTNTGELFF
CDR3 DNA: TGCAGTGCTAGAGATCGAGGGACAGAGCCAACGAACACCGGGGAGCTGTTTTTT

J gene: TRBJ2-5
V gene: TRBV5-3
clone size: NA
D gene: NA
CDR3 protein: CASSHWTSQETQYF
CDR3 DNA: TGTGCCAGCAGCCACTGGACAAGCCAAGAGACCCAGTACTTC

J gene: TRBJ1-2
V gene: TRBV5-4
clone size: NA
D gene: TRBD1
CDR3 protein: CASSLETGGIHHGYTF
CDR3 DNA: TGTGCCAGCAGTTTAGAGACAGGGGGCATCCACCATGGCTACACCTTC

J gene: TRBJ2-7
V gene: TRBV20-1
clone size: NA
D gene: NA
CDR3 protein: CSARDGGGASEQYF
CDR3 DNA: TGCAGTGCTAGAGATGGTGGGGGGGCGTCTGAGCAGTACTTC

J gene: TRBJ1-5
V gene: TRBV6-6
clone size: NA
D gene: TRBD1
CDR3 protein: CASSLYTRDRDNQPQHF
CDR3 DNA: TGTGCCAGCAGCCTCTACACCCGGGACAGGGATAATCAGCCCCAGCATTTT

J gene: TRBJ1-2
V gene: TRBV7-3
clone size: NA
D gene: NA
CDR3 protein: CASSYRVDGYTF
CDR3 DNA: TGTGCCAGCAGTTACAGGGTGGATGGCTACACCTTC

J gene: TRBJ2-7
V gene: TRBV13
clone size: NA
D gene: TRBD1
CDR3 protein: CASSLQGQGADLEQYF
CDR3 DNA: TGTGCCAGCAGCTTACAGGGACAGGGGGCCGATCTCGAGCAGTACTTC

J gene: TRBJ2-1
V gene: TRBV7-6
clone size: once
D gene: NA
CDR3 protein: CASSLGGGVNEQFF
CDR3 DNA: TGTGCCAGCAGCTTAGGCGGCGGGGTAAATGAGCAGTTCTTC

J gene: TRBJ2-5
V gene: TRBV28
clone size: few
D gene: NA
CDR3 protein: CASSFPGVGEETQYF
CDR3 DNA: TGTGCCAGCAGTTTCCCGGGAGTTGGGGAAGAGACCCAGTACTTC

J gene: TRBJ2-2
V gene: TRBV10-3
clone size: NA
D gene: NA
CDR3 protein: CAISDPNTGELFF
CDR3 DNA: TGTGCCATCAGTGATCCGAACACCGGGGAGCTGTTTTTT

J gene: TRBJ2-1
V gene: TRBV19
clone size: few
D gene: TRBD2
CDR3 protein: CASSIVGRDSYNEQFF
CDR3 DNA: TGTGCCAGTAGTATTGTAGGGAGGGACTCCTACAATGAGCAGTTCTTC

J gene: TRBJ2-6
V gene: TRBV2
clone size: few
D gene: NA
CDR3 protein: CASSERSSGANVLTF
CDR3 DNA: TGTGCCAGCAGTGAAAGGAGCTCTGGGGCCAACGTCCTGACTTTC

J gene: TRBJ1-1
V gene: TRBV15
clone size: once
D gene: TRBD1
CDR3 protein: CATRTDRGLNTEAFF
CDR3 DNA: TGTGCCACCAGGACCGACAGGGGCCTGAACACTGAAGCTTTCTTT

J gene: TRBJ2-7
V gene: TRBV28
clone size: many
D gene: NA
CDR3 protein: CASSPRDGPYEQYF
CDR3 DNA: TGTGCCAGCAGTCCCCGGGACGGACCTTACGAGCAGTACTTC

J gene: TRBJ1-1
V gene: TRBV6-2/TRBV6-3
clone size: few
D gene: NA
CDR3 protein: CASSYTQEAFF
CDR3 DNA: TGTGCCAGCAGTTACACCCAAGAAGCTTTCTTT

J gene: TRBJ2-1
V gene: TRBV10-3
clone size: few
D gene: TRBD2
CDR3 protein: CAISEPTSGRIVNEQFF
CDR3 DNA: TGTGCCATCAGTGAGCCTACTAGCGGAAGAATTGTCAATGAGCAGTTCTTC

J gene: TRBJ2-1
V gene: TRBV5-4
clone size: NA
D gene: NA
CDR3 protein: CASSLAVASASEQFF
CDR3 DNA: TGTGCCAGCAGCTTGGCGGTAGCGTCAGCTAGTGAGCAGTTCTTC

J gene: TRBJ2-7
V gene: TRBV7-9
clone size: few
D gene: TRBD1
CDR3 protein: CASSSGQGVTEQYF
CDR3 DNA: TGTGCCAGCAGCTCGGGACAGGGGGTAACCGAGCAGTACTTC

J gene: TRBJ1-4
V gene: TRBV7-2
clone size: many
D gene: TRBD1
CDR3 protein: CASSLFPDRDEKLFF
CDR3 DNA: TGTGCCAGCAGCTTATTTCCGGACAGGGATGAAAAACTGTTTTTT

J gene: TRBJ2-3
V gene: TRBV5-4
clone size: few
D gene: TRBD2
CDR3 protein: CASSLAGGWTDTQYF
CDR3 DNA: TGTGCCAGCAGCTTAGCGGGGGGTTGGACAGATACGCAGTATTTT

J gene: TRBJ2-2
V gene: TRBV6-1
clone size: NA
D gene: TRBD1
CDR3 protein: CASSWGDRGFSGELFF
CDR3 DNA: TGTGCCAGCAGTTGGGGTGACAGGGGTTTCTCCGGGGAGCTGTTTTTT

J gene: TRBJ2-1
V gene: TRBV28
clone size: NA
D gene: TRBD2
CDR3 protein: CASSFYSTSGGDNEQFF
CDR3 DNA: TGTGCCAGCAGTTTTTATAGCACTAGCGGGGGTGACAATGAGCAGTTCTTC

J gene: TRBJ2-7
V gene: TRBV15
clone size: NA
D gene: TRBD2
CDR3 protein: CATSGGLGAYEQYF
CDR3 DNA: TGTGCCACCAGCGGCGGACTAGGGGCCTACGAGCAGTACTTC

J gene: TRBJ2-1
V gene: TRBV29-1
clone size: NA
D gene: NA
CDR3 protein: CSVGSNEQFF
CDR3 DNA: TGCAGCGTTGGCAGCAATGAGCAGTTCTTC

J gene: TRBJ2-3
V gene: TRBV20-1
clone size: NA
D gene: TRBD2
CDR3 protein: CSARPAGGPGTDTQYF
CDR3 DNA: TGCAGTGCTAGGCCAGCGGGGGGCCCTGGCACAGATACGCAGTATTTT

J gene: TRBJ2-2
V gene: TRBV7-9
clone size: few
D gene: NA
CDR3 protein: CASPGPNTGELFF
CDR3 DNA: TGTGCCAGCCCTGGGCCGAACACCGGGGAGCTGTTTTTT

J gene: TRBJ1-4
V gene: TRBV14
clone size: many
D gene: TRBD1
CDR3 protein: CASSRLGQGREKLFF
CDR3 DNA: TGTGCCAGCAGCCGCCTGGGACAGGGGAGAGAAAAACTGTTTTTT

J gene: TRBJ1-2
V gene: TRBV7-9
clone size: few
D gene: TRBD1
CDR3 protein: CASSTRGTGDGYTF
CDR3 DNA: TGTGCCAGCAGCACCCGAGGGACAGGGGATGGCTACACCTTC

J gene: TRBJ2-7
V gene: TRBV3-1
clone size: NA
D gene: NA
CDR3 protein: CASSQGFRENSYEQYF
CDR3 DNA: TGTGCCAGCAGCCAAGGATTCCGTGAAAACTCCTACGAGCAGTACTTC

J gene: TRBJ2-7
V gene: TRBV2
clone size: many
D gene: NA
CDR3 protein: CASTEGPSENEQYF
CDR3 DNA: TGTGCCAGCACCGAAGGGCCCTCGGAGAACGAGCAGTACTTC

J gene: TRBJ2-7
V gene: TRBV6-2/TRBV6-3
clone size: NA
D gene: NA
CDR3 protein: CASRTYEQYF
CDR3 DNA: TGTGCCAGCAGGACTTACGAGCAGTACTTC

J gene: TRBJ2-7
V gene: TRBV5-1
clone size: few
D gene: NA
CDR3 protein: CASSFYRDREQYF
CDR3 DNA: TGCGCCAGCAGCTTCTATAGGGATCGCGAGCAGTACTTC

J gene: TRBJ2-1
V gene: TRBV27
clone size: NA
D gene: TRBD1
CDR3 protein: CASRTLTGPYNEQFF
CDR3 DNA: TGTGCCAGCAGAACACTGACAGGGCCCTACAATGAGCAGTTCTTC

J gene: TRBJ2-1
V gene: TRBV7-6
clone size: many
D gene: NA
CDR3 protein: CASSPEGGGSDEQFF
CDR3 DNA: TGTGCCAGCAGCCCCGAGGGGGGAGGGTCAGATGAGCAGTTCTTC

J gene: TRBJ1-1
V gene: TRBV29-1
clone size: few
D gene: NA
CDR3 protein: CSVGALQNTEAFF
CDR3 DNA: TGCAGCGTTGGGGCCTTGCAGAACACTGAAGCTTTCTTT